This section outlines one T cell receptor beta chain sequence together with its context. A multiplex PCR was run with 60 Vbeta primers and 13 Jbeta primers. The table came from immunoSEQ multiplex PCR; TCRdb's copy has only in-frame clones and leaves some out. This table has 90,000 to 150,000 clones, over 60% appearing once. The sample is drawn from a study of cytomegalovirus exposure and HLA in healthy donors. Trimming shortened V by 5 bases and J by 3 bases, and 20 bases separated the two germline ends. From germline, CDR1 is SEHNR and CDR2 FQNEAQ (reference sequence). CDR3 length equals 16 residues.

The V and J genes are TRBV7-9 and TRBJ2-7; weak D call: TRBD1 (7 bases). The origin of this receptor is a female donor in good health and CMV-seronegative. The sequenced sample consisted of PBMCs. The CDR3 loop is CASSGMRGQTVYEQYF. CDR3 DNA: TGTGCCAGCAGCGGAATGCGGGGACAGACAGTCTACGAGCAGTACTTC.